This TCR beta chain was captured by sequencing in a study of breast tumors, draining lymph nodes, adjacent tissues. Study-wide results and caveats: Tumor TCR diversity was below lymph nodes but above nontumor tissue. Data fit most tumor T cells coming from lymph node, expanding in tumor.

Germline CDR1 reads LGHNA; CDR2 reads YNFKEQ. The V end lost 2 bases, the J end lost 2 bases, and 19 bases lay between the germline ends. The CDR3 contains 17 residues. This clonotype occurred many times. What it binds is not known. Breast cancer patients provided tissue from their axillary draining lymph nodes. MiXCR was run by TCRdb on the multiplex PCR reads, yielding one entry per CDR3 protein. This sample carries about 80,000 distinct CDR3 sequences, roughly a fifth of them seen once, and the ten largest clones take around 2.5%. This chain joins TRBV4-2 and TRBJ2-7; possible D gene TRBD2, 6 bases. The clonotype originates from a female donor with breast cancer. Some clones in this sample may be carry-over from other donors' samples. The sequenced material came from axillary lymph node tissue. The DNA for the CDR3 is TGTGCCAGCAGCCAAATTAGGGACTCGCTTAACCCCTACGAGCAGTACTTC. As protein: CASSQIRDSLNPYEQYF.